Reported below is one TCR beta chain. These data originate in a study of T cell responses to AZD1222 COVID-19 vaccine. The CDR3 consists of 12 residues. Trimming shortened V by 5 bases and J by 4 bases, and 8 bases separated the two germline ends. Looked up from germline, CDR1 is SGHAT and CDR2 is FQNNGV. The repertoire was sequenced with immunoSEQ multiplex PCR; TCRdb's copy has only in-frame clones and lacks some. The sample has about 180,000 clones; roughly nine tenths are singletons. The material sequenced was peripheral blood, taken on day 0 of AZD1222 vaccination. This chain uses TRBV11-2 with TRBJ1-1; no reliable D call. The origin of this receptor is an adult in good health. The CDR3 DNA sequence: TGTGCCAGCAGCCCACAGAGCACTGAAGCTTTCTTT. Protein: CASSPQSTEAFF.